This entry describes one T cell receptor beta chain. Among the donors, all were healthy bone marrow donors. J lost 7 bases, V lost 7 bases, and 11 bases had no gene match. This CDR3 comprises 14 residues. CDR1 SGDLS and CDR2 YYNGEE come from the germline V gene. The data are from a study of cytomegalovirus exposure and HLA in healthy donors. Overall study context: Out of 398 genotyped donors, approximately 84% belonged to the Caucasian-associated ancestry cluster.

The PCR was carried out with 60 Vbeta primers and 13 Jbeta primers. Produced via immunoSEQ multiplex PCR; TCRdb's table is partial and in-frame only. This table has around 180,000 clones, roughly 85% appearing once. The sequencing input was PBMCs. The gene calls are TRBV9 and TRBJ2-7; 10 nucleotides match TRBD2. This clonotype originated in a boy aged 2 to 9 in good health and CMV-seronegative. The CDR3 spells CASEQGAGGGEQYF. Here the CDR3 DNA reads TGTGCCAGCGAGCAAGGAGCGGGAGGGGGGGAGCAGTACTTC.